The 25 T cell receptor beta chains reported below all come from one sample, sequenced in a study of cytomegalovirus exposure and HLA in healthy donors. Libraries were prepared by immunoSEQ multiplex PCR; TCRdb keeps only in-frame clonotypes and omits some of them. The sample contains some 310,000 clones, approximately 91% of which appear only once. Source material: PBMCs. These receptor sequences come from a man aged 25 to 40 in good health and CMV-seronegative.

The chain carries TRBV5-8 and TRBJ1-5; D uncertain. The ends were cut back, 2 bases at V and 0 bases at J, with 9 bases in the middle. This CDR3 comprises 15 residues. Germline V gene data show CDR1 as SGHTS and CDR2 as YDEGEE. CDR3 coding DNA: TGTGCCAGCAGCTTTGGGCAGGTTAGCAATCAGCCCCAGCATTTT. Translation gives CASSFGQVSNQPQHF.

The genes are TRBV6-1 and TRBJ2-7, with D maybe TRBD1 (6 bases). The V gene lost 8 bases and the J gene lost 2 bases, with 16 bases spanning the gap. Germline CDR1 and CDR2: MNHNS and SASEGT. CDR3 length equals 14 residues. CDR3 protein: CASVTGTPTYEQYF. The CDR3 DNA follows: TGTGCCAGCGTTACCGGGACACCCACCTACGAGCAGTACTTC.

The sample holds a few counts of this clone. The chain has TRBV6-5 and TRBJ1-1; D remains ambiguous. Germline values: CDR1 MNHEY, CDR2 SVGAGI. The CDR3 sequence is 14 residues long. Trimming cost V 5 bases and J 7 bases, with 17 bases left between them. For the CDR3, the DNA is TGTGCCAGCAGTACCCCCAGCCGCGGTCGTGAAGCTTTCTTT. It translates to CASSTPSRGREAFF.

The chain combines TRBV7-2 with TRBJ2-2; 9 bases agree with TRBD1. The CDR3 covers 15 residues. V lost 2 bases and J lost 7; bases outside the gene matches: 5. CDR1 and CDR2 (germline): SGHTA, FQGNSA. CDR3 bases: TGTGCCAGCAGCTTAACGACAGGGGGTAACGGGGAGCTGTTTTTT. It translates to CASSLTTGGNGELFF.

The chain employs TRBV5-8 and TRBJ2-5; 7 positions agree with TRBD2. J was trimmed by 2 bases and V by 2 bases; bases with no gene match: 6. The germline gives CDR1 SGHTS, CDR2 YDEGEE. CDR3 length: 15 residues. CDR3 bases: TGTGCCAGCAGCTTATACCAGGGAGGGCAAGAGACCCAGTACTTC. Translating it yields CASSLYQGGQETQYF.

This chain joins TRBV12-5 and TRBJ1-5; 8 bases agree with TRBD1. CDR1 and CDR2 (germline): LGHNT, FRNRAP. There are 18 residues in the CDR3. Losses at the gene ends were 1 base for V and 0 bases for J; bases not matched to a gene: 8. The CDR3, as DNA: TGTGCTAGTGGTTTGGCCAGGGGGCCCTCTAATAGCAATCAGCCCCAGCATTTT. Amino acids: CASGLARGPSNSNQPQHF.

The chain employs TRBV5-1 and TRBJ1-1; 7 bases line up with TRBD1. From germline, CDR1 is SGHRS and CDR2 YFSETQ. J was trimmed by 0 bases and V by 2 bases; bases with no gene match: 7. This CDR3 is built from 16 residues. The DNA of the CDR3 is TGCGCCAGCAGCTTCCACTCGGGACAGATGAACACTGAAGCTTTCTTT. Protein: CASSFHSGQMNTEAFF.

This chain links TRBV10-3 with TRBJ2-7; 8 nucleotides match TRBD1. Per germline, CDR1 ENHRY and CDR2 SYGVKD. V lost 6 bases, J lost 4 bases, and 8 bases stayed unmatched. The CDR3 totals 14 residues. CDR3 sequence (DNA): TGTGCCATCAGAGCCCCCGGACAGGGTTACGAGCAGTACTTC. Its protein product is CAIRAPGQGYEQYF.

The chain carries TRBV18 and TRBJ1-4; D may be TRBD1 (6 bases). CDR3 size: 16 residues. Per germline, CDR1 KGHSH and CDR2 LQKENI. The V end was cut by 2 bases, the J end by 0 bases, with 10 bases between. CDR3 amino acids: CASSPNGGTTNEKLFF. The CDR3, as DNA: TGTGCCAGCTCACCAAATGGGGGCACAACTAATGAAAAACTGTTTTTT.

This sequence joins TRBV29-1 and TRBJ2-3; a possible D gene is TRBD1 (5 bases). The CDR3 runs 13 residues. Germline V gene sequence: CDR1 SQVTM, CDR2 ANQGSEA. V lost 8 bases and J 7 bases, leaving 19 bases between the germline ends. Written as DNA, the CDR3 is TGCAGCAGTTTGATGGCACGACAGTATACGCAGTATTTT. Encoded protein: CSSLMARQYTQYF.

V usage is TRBV4-3 and J usage is TRBJ2-3; 9 bases fit TRBD2. Germline V gene lookup returns CDR1 LGHNA and CDR2 YSLEER. Unmatched junction bases numbered 2, after V lost 0 bases and J lost 1 base. The length of the CDR3 is 16 residues. The CDR3, as DNA: TGCGCCAGCAGCCAAGAGGCTAGCGGGGGCACAGATACGCAGTATTTT. This codes for CASSQEASGGTDTQYF.

There are many counts of this clone. This rearrangement joins TRBV2 to TRBJ2-7, with 8 bases fitting TRBD1. The CDR3 covers 15 residues. Germline CDR1 is SNHLY and CDR2 is FYNNEI. J gave up 7 bases and V 3 bases, and 11 bases lay outside the gene matches. CDR3 region: CASSDLVRGPREQYF. The CDR3 DNA reads as TGTGCCAGCAGTGATCTGGTCAGGGGGCCAAGAGAGCAGTACTTC.

The chain carries TRBV7-9 and TRBJ1-1; 7 bases fit TRBD1. V was pared by 1 base and J by 6 bases, with 8 bases of the junction left unmatched. The germline V gene has CDR1 SEHNR and CDR2 FQNEAQ (reference sequence). The CDR3 is 15 residues long. The CDR3 here is CASSLGGGGRAEAFF. The CDR3 region has the DNA TGTGCCAGCAGCTTAGGTGGAGGGGGCCGAGCTGAAGCTTTCTTT.

V is TRBV7-9 and J is TRBJ2-1; TRBD2 agrees at 9 bases. This CDR3 is 16 amino acids long. The V gene's germline CDR1 is SEHNR and CDR2 FQNEAQ (reference sequence). Trimming at V came to 0 bases and at J to 5 bases, leaving 5 bases not matched to a gene. CDR3 DNA: TGTGCCAGCAGCTTAGCGGAGCGGGGGGCTAACAATGAGCAGTTCTTC. Amino acids: CASSLAERGANNEQFF.

The V and J genes are TRBV5-1 and TRBJ2-7, with a possible D match to TRBD2 (5 bases). There are 14 residues in the CDR3. The germline V and J ends were trimmed by 3 bases and 1 base, with 11 bases remaining between them. Germline V lookup: CDR1 SGHRS, CDR2 YFSETQ. CDR3 amino acids: CASSSPGLSYEQYF. In nucleotides, the CDR3 is TGCGCCAGCAGCTCGCCGGGATTGTCCTACGAGCAGTACTTC.

The V call is TRBV25-1, the J call TRBJ1-2; D not resolved. Germline V gene data show CDR1 as MGHDK and CDR2 as SYGVNS. Trimming removed 4 bases at V and 2 bases at J, with 14 bases between. This CDR3 region has 15 residues. Here the CDR3 reads CASSGARTGNYGYTF. The DNA for the CDR3 is TGTGCCAGCAGTGGGGCCAGGACGGGGAACTATGGCTACACCTTC.

The rearrangement links TRBV5-6 to TRBJ2-1, with unresolved D. V dropped 3 bases and J dropped 5 bases, with 6 bases sitting between them. The CDR3 covers 12 residues. The germline CDR1 and CDR2 sequences are SGHDT and YYEEEE. The CDR3 spells CASSSQDNEQFF. The CDR3 DNA sequence: TGTGCCAGCAGCTCGCAGGACAATGAGCAGTTCTTC.

The J gene is TRBJ1-1, the V gene TRBV2; D is ambiguous. With 7 bases removed from V and 3 bases from J, the gap between germline ends came to 15 bases. Germline values: CDR1 SNHLY, CDR2 FYNNEI. The CDR3 covers 14 residues. CDR3 sequence: CASTTSSGYTEAFF. The DNA for the CDR3 is TGTGCCAGCACCACCTCCTCGGGGTACACTGAAGCTTTCTTT.

The chain uses TRBV25-1 and TRBJ2-1, with 7 bases fitting TRBD2. This CDR3 region has 17 residues. The germline V gene encodes CDR1 MGHDK and CDR2 SYGVNS. V lost 5 bases and J lost 0; bases outside the gene matches: 10. The chain's CDR3 is CASSPRTRASSYNEQFF. For the CDR3, the DNA is TGTGCCAGCAGTCCGCGGACTAGGGCAAGCTCCTACAATGAGCAGTTCTTC.

The chain combines TRBV16 with TRBJ1-1, with 10 positions matching TRBD1. J gave up 4 bases and V 6 bases, and 5 bases lay outside the gene matches. CDR1 and CDR2 (germline): KGHSY, FQNENV. The CDR3 spans 14 residues. In DNA form, the CDR3 reads TGTGCCAGCAGACGGGGACAGGGGAGCACTGAAGCTTTCTTT. Amino acid sequence: CASRRGQGSTEAFF.

The chain has TRBV15 and TRBJ1-2; D may be TRBD1 (6 bases). V was trimmed by 0 bases and J by 4 bases, leaving 9 bases between them. The CDR3 runs 14 residues. Per germline, CDR1 LNHNV and CDR2 YYDKDF (reference sequence). CDR3 in DNA: TGTGCCACCAGCAGAGAGGAACAGGGCTATGGCTACACCTTC. Amino acid sequence: CATSREEQGYGYTF.

The chain has TRBV2 and TRBJ1-2, with 10 bases lining up with TRBD1. Germline CDR1 is SNHLY and CDR2 is FYNNEI. After removal of 4 bases from V and 3 bases from J, the junction contained 14 bases not matched to a gene. CDR3 length: 18 amino acids. The CDR3 region is CASSGDRGRLFEYYGYTF. DNA for the CDR3: TGTGCCAGCAGTGGGGACAGGGGCCGGCTCTTTGAATACTATGGCTACACCTTC.

The chain is built from TRBV27 and TRBJ2-1; 13 bases match TRBD2. CDR1 and CDR2 from the germline V gene are MNHEY and SMNVEV (reference sequence). The CDR3 is 18 residues long. Trimming cost V 10 bases and J 4 bases; bases outside gene matches: 16. The CDR3: CATAAGRLAGGLYNEQFF. In nucleotides, the CDR3 is TGTGCCACCGCCGCCGGGAGACTAGCGGGGGGCCTATACAATGAGCAGTTCTTC.

The rearrangement links TRBV5-1 to TRBJ2-1; perhaps TRBD2 as D (5 bases). Germline V CDR1 and CDR2: SGHRS, YFSETQ. The germline V and J ends were trimmed by 0 bases and 9 bases, with 13 bases remaining between them. The CDR3 is made up of 14 amino acids. For the CDR3, the DNA is TGCGCCAGCAGCTTGGACCCCCGGGAAAGTGAGCAGTTCTTC. It yields the protein CASSLDPRESEQFF.

This clone has just a few counts. This sequence joins TRBV4-2 and TRBJ2-7; 10 nucleotides line up with TRBD1. Germline V gene sequence: CDR1 LGHNA, CDR2 YNFKEQ. V trimming: 4 bases; J trimming: 4 bases; junction bases outside the gene matches: 10. This CDR3 is 16 amino acids long. CDR3 protein: CASSPSWGQGFYEQYF. In DNA, the CDR3 is TGTGCCAGCAGCCCGTCTTGGGGACAGGGGTTTTACGAGCAGTACTTC.